This T cell receptor beta chain was sequenced in a study of blood T cells in healthy people across ages. A second PCR of 7 to 11 cycles used a sample-barcoded 5' primer and a J-beta primer mix. TCRdb reprocessed the 5' RACE reads with MiXCR, giving one entry per CDR3 protein. The sample holds roughly 1.6 million distinct CDR3 sequences, roughly 30% seen once. This clonotype was recorded at least ten times. Antigen unknown. Total RNA was extracted at no less than 6 micrograms per sample. Regarding the study as a whole: Aged donors had fewer naive CD4+ cells and lower diversity than long-lived donors.

The TCR sequence derives from a woman aged 30 to 39 in good health. The sample was blood.

CDR3 amino acids: CSVQGPGQRATRDGDQYF. CDR3 DNA: TGCAGCGTCCAAGGCCCCGGACAGCGGGCCACCCGCGACGGAGACCAGTACTTC. The chain recombines TRBV29-1 with TRBJ2-5; D may match TRBD1 or TRBD2 (6 bases each). V was trimmed by 6 bases and J by 10 bases, leaving 36 bases between them. Looked up from germline, CDR1 is SQVTM and CDR2 is ANQGSEA. CDR3 length: 18 amino acids.